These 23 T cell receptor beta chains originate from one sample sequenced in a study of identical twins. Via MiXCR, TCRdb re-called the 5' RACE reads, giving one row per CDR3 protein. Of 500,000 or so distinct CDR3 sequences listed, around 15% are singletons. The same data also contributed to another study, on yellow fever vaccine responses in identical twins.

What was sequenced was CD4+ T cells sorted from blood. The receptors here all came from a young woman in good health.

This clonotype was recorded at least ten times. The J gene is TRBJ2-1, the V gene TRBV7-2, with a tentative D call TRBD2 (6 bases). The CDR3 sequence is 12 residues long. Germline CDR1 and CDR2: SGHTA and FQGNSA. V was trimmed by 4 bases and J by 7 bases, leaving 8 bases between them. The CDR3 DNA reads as TGTGCCAGCAGCTCCGGGGGTAATGAGCAGTTCTTC. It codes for CASSSGGNEQFF.

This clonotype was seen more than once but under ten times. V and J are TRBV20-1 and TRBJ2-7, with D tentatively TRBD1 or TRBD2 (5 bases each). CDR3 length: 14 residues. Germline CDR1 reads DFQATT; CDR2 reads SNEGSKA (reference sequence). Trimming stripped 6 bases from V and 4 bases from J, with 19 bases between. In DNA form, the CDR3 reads TGCAGTGCGGTTCTAGCCAGGGAAAGGTACGAGCAGTACTTC. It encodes CSAVLARERYEQYF.

CDR3 DNA: TGTGCCAGCAGTTACGGGACTAGCGGGAGGAACTCCTACAATGAGCAGTTCTTC. Translating gives CASSYGTSGRNSYNEQFF. This chain uses TRBV6-2 or TRBV6-3 with TRBJ2-1; 15 nucleotides match TRBD2. The CDR3 has 18 residues. Trimming removed 2 bases from V and 0 bases from J; junction bases left unmatched: 2. From germline, CDR1 is MNHEY and CDR2 SVGEGT.

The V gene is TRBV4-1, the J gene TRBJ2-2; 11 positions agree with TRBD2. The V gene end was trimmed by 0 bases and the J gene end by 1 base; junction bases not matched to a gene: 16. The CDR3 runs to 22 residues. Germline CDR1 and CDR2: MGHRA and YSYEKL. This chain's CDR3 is CASSQDWPSGRILPLNTGELFF. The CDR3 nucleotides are TGCGCCAGCAGCCAAGATTGGCCTAGCGGGAGGATTCTCCCTCTGAACACCGGGGAGCTGTTTTTT.

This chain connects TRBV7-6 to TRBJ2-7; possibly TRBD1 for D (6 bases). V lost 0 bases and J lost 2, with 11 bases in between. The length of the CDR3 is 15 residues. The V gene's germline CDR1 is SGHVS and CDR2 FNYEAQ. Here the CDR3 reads CASSLARGHPYEQYF. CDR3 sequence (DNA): TGTGCCAGCAGCTTAGCGAGGGGACATCCCTACGAGCAGTACTTC.

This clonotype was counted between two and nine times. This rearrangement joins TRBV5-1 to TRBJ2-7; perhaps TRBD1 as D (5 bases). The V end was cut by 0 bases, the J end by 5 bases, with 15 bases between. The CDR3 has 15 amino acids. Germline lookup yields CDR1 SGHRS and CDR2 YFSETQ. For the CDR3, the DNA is TGCGCCAGCAGCTTGGATCCAGGGTCGGTCGACGAGCAGTACTTC. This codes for CASSLDPGSVDEQYF.

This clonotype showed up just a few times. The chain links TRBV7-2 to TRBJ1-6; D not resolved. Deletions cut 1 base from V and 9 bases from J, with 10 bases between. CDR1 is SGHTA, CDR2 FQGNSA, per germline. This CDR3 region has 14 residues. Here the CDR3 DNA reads TGTGCCAGCAGCTTAGTAGGAGAGGTTTCACCCCTCCACTTT. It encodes CASSLVGEVSPLHF.

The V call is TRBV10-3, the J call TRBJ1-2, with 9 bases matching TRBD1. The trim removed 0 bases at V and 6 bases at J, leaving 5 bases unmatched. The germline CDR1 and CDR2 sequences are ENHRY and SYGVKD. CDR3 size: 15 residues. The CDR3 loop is CAISESLRTGDGYTF. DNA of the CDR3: TGTGCCATCAGTGAGTCGTTGAGGACAGGGGATGGCTACACCTTC.

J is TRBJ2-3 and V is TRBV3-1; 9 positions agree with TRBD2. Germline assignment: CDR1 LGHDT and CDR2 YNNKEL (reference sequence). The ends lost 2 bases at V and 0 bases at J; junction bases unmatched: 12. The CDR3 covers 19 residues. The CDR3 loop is CASSQFGLAGKLSTDTQYF. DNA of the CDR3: TGTGCCAGCAGCCAATTCGGGCTAGCGGGGAAACTTAGCACAGATACGCAGTATTTT.

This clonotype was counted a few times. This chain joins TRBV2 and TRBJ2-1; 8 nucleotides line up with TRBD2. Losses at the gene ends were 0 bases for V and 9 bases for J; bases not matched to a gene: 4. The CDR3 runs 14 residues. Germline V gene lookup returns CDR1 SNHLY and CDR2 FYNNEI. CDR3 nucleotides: TGTGCCAGCAGTGAAGCGACTAGCGCGGGTGAGCAGTTCTTC. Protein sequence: CASSEATSAGEQFF.

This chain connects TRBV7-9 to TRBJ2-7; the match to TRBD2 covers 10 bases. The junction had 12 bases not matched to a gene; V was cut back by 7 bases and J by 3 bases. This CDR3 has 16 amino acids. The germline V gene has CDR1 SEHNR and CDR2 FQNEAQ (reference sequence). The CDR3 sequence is CASTMIGASGSYEQYF. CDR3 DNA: TGTGCCAGCACCATGATCGGGGCTAGCGGGAGCTACGAGCAGTACTTC.

CDR3 sequence (DNA): TGTGCCAGCAGCTTGATGGGACCAAATGTCGTAGAGTTCTTC. Translation gives CASSLMGPNVVEFF. The V gene is TRBV5-6, the J gene TRBJ2-1; the D call may be TRBD1 or TRBD2 (5 bases each). Germline CDR1 is SGHDT and CDR2 is YYEEEE. The CDR3 sequence is 14 residues long. V was pared by 1 base and J by 14 bases, with 19 bases between.

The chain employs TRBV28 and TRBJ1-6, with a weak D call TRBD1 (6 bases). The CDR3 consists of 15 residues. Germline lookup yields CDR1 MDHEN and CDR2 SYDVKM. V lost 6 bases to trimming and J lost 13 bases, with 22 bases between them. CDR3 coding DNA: TGTGCCAGCAGAGACTCAACAGGGACCGTGTCCCCCCTCCACTTT. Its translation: CASRDSTGTVSPLHF.

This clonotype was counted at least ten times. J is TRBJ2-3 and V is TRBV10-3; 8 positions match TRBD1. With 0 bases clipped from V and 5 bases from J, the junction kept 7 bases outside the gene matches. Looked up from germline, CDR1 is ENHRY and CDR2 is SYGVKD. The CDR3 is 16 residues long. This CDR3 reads CAISESGQGRRDTQYF. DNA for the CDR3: TGTGCCATCAGTGAGTCCGGACAGGGCCGGAGAGATACGCAGTATTTT.

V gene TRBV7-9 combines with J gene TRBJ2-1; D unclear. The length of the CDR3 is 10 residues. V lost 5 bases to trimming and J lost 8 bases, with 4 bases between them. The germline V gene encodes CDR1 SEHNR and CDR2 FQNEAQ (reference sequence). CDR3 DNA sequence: TGTGCCAGCAGCGCCTATGAGCAGTTCTTC. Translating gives CASSAYEQFF. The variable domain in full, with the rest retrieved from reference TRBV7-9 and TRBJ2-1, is DTGVSQNPRHKITKRGQNVTFRCDPISEHNRLYWYRQTLGQGPEFLTYFQNEAQLEKSRLLSDRFSAERPKGSFSTLEIQRTEQGDSAMYLCASSAYEQFFGPGTRLTVL.

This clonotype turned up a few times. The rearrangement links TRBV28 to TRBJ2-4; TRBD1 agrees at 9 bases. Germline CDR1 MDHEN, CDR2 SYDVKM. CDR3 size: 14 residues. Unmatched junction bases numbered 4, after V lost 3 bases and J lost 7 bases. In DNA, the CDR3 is TGTGCCAGCAGTTTGGGACAGGGAAGGAACATTCAGTACTTC. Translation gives CASSLGQGRNIQYF.

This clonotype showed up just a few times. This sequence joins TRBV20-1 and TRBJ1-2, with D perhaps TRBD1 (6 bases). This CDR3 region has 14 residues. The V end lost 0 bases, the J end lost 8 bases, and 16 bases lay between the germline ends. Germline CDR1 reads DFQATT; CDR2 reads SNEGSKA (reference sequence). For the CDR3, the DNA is TGCAGTGCTAGAGACCCCAGGGGAGTTTACGGCTACACCTTC. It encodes CSARDPRGVYGYTF.

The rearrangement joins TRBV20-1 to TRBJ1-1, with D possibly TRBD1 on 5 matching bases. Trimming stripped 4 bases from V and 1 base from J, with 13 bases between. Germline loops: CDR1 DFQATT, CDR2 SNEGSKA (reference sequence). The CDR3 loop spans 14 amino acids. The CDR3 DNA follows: TGCAGTGCTACCGCGGGACGGACGAACACTGAAGCTTTCTTT. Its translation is CSATAGRTNTEAFF.

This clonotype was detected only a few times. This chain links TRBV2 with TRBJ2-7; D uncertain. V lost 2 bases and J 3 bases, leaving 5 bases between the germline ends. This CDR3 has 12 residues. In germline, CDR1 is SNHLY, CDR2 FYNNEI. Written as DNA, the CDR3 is TGTGCCAGCAGTGAAATAGTCTACGAGCAGTACTTC. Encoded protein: CASSEIVYEQYF.

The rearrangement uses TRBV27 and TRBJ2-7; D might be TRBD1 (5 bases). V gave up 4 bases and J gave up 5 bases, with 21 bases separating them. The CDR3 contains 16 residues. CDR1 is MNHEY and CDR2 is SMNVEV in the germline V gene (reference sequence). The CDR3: CASSSGRGKKIHEQYF. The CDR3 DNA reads TGTGCCAGCAGTTCAGGGCGTGGGAAAAAGATCCACGAGCAGTACTTC.

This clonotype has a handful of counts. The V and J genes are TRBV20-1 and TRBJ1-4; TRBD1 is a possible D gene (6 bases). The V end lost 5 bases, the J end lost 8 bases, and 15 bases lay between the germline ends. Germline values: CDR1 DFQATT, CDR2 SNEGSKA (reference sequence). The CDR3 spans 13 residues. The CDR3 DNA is TGCAGTGCTTCAAAGGACAGCAACGAAAAACTGTTTTTT. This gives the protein CSASKDSNEKLFF.

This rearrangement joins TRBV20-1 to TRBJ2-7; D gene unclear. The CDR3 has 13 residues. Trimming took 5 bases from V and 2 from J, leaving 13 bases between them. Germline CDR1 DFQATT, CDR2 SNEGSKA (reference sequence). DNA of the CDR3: TGCAGTGCTGCCTCCGGCGCGACCTACGAGCAGTACTTC. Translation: CSAASGATYEQYF.

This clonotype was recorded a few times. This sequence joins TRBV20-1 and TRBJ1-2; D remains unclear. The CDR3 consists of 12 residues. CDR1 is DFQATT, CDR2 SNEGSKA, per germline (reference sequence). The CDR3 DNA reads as TGCAGCACAGTGTTAGCTAACTATGGCTACACCTTC. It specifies CSTVLANYGYTF.